This TCR beta chain originates from a study of blood T cell repertoires in COVID-19 (dated by TCRdb to the early 2020s). The study in broad terms: The collaborator samples originated in the United States, Italy and Spain and spanned the acute and convalescent phases of COVID-19. The material from the prospective study consisted of cDNA or gDNA derived from T cells, B-cell-depleted T cells, or PBMCs. Deeply sampled blood TCRbeta repertoires from subjects exposed to, actively infected with, or recovered from COVID-19 were included in the dataset. A freely available public database, intended as a resource for researchers studying the immune response to SARS-CoV-2, is where the repertoires were released. The samples were drawn from two sources: the first 160 participants of the ongoing ImmuneRACE study, and 1,000 to 1,500 subjects contributed by 6 global collaborators. Nearly every sample came with metadata listing a de-identified subject ID, COVID-19 status, age in years and sex. Where available, HLA class I and class II types were obtained from metadata supplied by the sample provider rather than from assay-based typing.

Whole blood was collected in K2EDTA tubes by collaborating institutions according to the institutions' own protocols. Collaborator samples were shipped for TCRbeta analysis as frozen whole blood, isolated PBMCs, or DNA extracted from either sample type. What the work shows at the level of the full study, not this receptor alone: The quantity of clinical and demographic metadata differed by source and by participant and was supplied without curation.

TCRbeta CDR3 regions were amplified from genomic DNA by means of the immunoSEQ Assay, a bias-controlled multiplex PCR. Concerning the study's data processing: The number of nucleated cells in each sample was estimated by amplification of reference gene primers within the assay. Sequence reads were collapsed and filtered to measure the absolute abundance of every unique TCRbeta CDR3 rearrangement. Productive Simpson clonality was computed per sample as the square root of Simpson's diversity index over productive rearrangements. TCRdb's version of the immuneACCESS table is confined to in-frame rearrangements and falls short of the full clone set. An unresolved V gene accounts for under half of the shortfall where checked; the remainder is of unknown origin. V and J calls and clone size are copied from that table; D and trimming were computed from the DNA. The sample includes under 250,000 clones, with just over 90% observed a single time. The biggest ten clones account for more than 0.95% of the sample.

This clone has more than one count but fewer than ten. The target of this receptor is not known. Base qualities are not provided; no much larger clone lies one nucleotide away. From a lookup of the germline V gene (reference sequence), CDR1 and CDR2 are SGHKS and YYEKEE. Its CDR3 holds 18 amino acids, cysteine through phenylalanine. Solely the CDR3 DNA is kept, with 54 bases framed from the first base. Ends trimmed: V by 7 bases, J by 0 bases; bases unmatched to a gene: 14. The TCR sequence derives from a man aged 25 to 45 with acute or convalescent COVID-19. This sequence uses TRBV5-5 and TRBJ2-3, with TRBD1 matching 10 junction bases. The sample consisted of peripheral blood. The sequence in DNA is TGTGCCAGCGCCGGGACAGGGGTCGACAAAGCTAGCACAGATACGCAGTATTTT. Its protein product is CASAGTGVDKASTDTQYF.